Listed here are 14 T cell receptor beta chains from one sample, sequenced in a study of cytomegalovirus exposure and HLA in healthy donors. The study ran its PCR with 60 Vbeta and 13 Jbeta primers. Libraries were prepared by immunoSEQ multiplex PCR; TCRdb keeps only in-frame clonotypes and omits some of them. The sample yields about 150,000 clones, around 70% seen once. Sequenced: PBMCs. The source of these receptors is a man aged 30 to 39 in good health and CMV-seronegative.

Worth noting for this clone: Relative to the germline gene, one junction end is altered; a read error may explain this. V usage is TRBV7-9 and J usage is TRBJ2-7; D possibly corresponds to TRBD2 (5 bases). The germline V gene encodes CDR1 SEHNR and CDR2 FQNEAQ (reference sequence). CDR3 size: 13 residues. CDR3 in amino acids: CASSPSGLSEQYF. In DNA form, the CDR3 reads TGTGCTAGCAGCCCCTCTGGACTGTCCGAGCAGTACTTC. The entire variable domain, with the rest obtained from reference TRBV7-9 and TRBJ2-7, is as follows: DTGVSQNPRHKITKRGQNVTFRCDPISEHNRLYWYRQTLGQGPEFLTYFQNEAQLEKSRLLSDRFSAERPKGSFSTLEIQRTEQGDSAMYLCASSPSGLSEQYFGPGTRLTVT.

This clone was detected only a few times. CDR3 amino acids: CASSLPGPGTLYGYTF. CDR3 sequence (DNA): TGTGCCAGCAGTTTACCTGGCCCCGGGACACTCTATGGCTACACCTTC. J is TRBJ1-2 and V is TRBV28; possibly TRBD1 for D (6 bases). This CDR3 spans 16 amino acids. V lost 2 bases and J lost 4, with 17 bases in between. CDR1 is MDHEN and CDR2 is SYDVKM in the germline V gene.

The chain combines TRBV7-9 with TRBJ2-1; perhaps TRBD2 as D (7 bases). There are 13 residues in the CDR3. Germline CDR1 is SEHNR and CDR2 is FQNEAQ (reference sequence). Trimming left V 0 bases short and J 8 bases short, with 8 bases between. DNA for the CDR3: TGTGCCAGCAGCTTAGCGGGGGGGCATGAGCAGTTCTTC. Its protein product is CASSLAGGHEQFF.

The gene calls are TRBV4-1 and TRBJ2-1; 8 bases map to TRBD1. V dropped 0 bases and J dropped 2; count of bases not matched to a gene: 3. In germline, CDR1 is MGHRA, CDR2 YSYEKL. This CDR3 is 16 amino acids long. This CDR3 reads CASSQDGQGAYNEQFF. The CDR3 nucleotides are TGCGCCAGCAGCCAAGATGGACAGGGAGCCTACAATGAGCAGTTCTTC.

This CDR3 is CASILEGNTGELFF. CDR3 DNA: TGTGCCAGCATACTAGAAGGGAACACCGGGGAGCTGTTTTTT. This rearrangement joins TRBV6-6 to TRBJ2-2; maybe TRBD2 (5 bases). There are 14 residues in the CDR3. V dropped 7 bases and J dropped 1 base, with 10 bases sitting between them. Germline loops: CDR1 MNHNY, CDR2 SVGAGI (reference sequence).

The chain couples TRBV7-6 to TRBJ1-4; 12 positions agree with TRBD1. Trimming took 5 bases from V and 7 from J; bases not matched to a gene: 14. The CDR3 is 18 residues long. Germline V gives CDR1 SGHVS, CDR2 FNYEAQ. The CDR3 protein is CASSDIRDRGRRGEKLFF. As DNA, the CDR3 is TGTGCCAGCAGCGATATACGGGACAGGGGGCGGAGAGGTGAAAAACTGTTTTTT.

The J gene is TRBJ1-5, the V gene TRBV29-1; TRBD1 aligns across 9 bases. The ends lost 6 bases at V and 6 bases at J; junction bases unmatched: 9. Germline loops: CDR1 SQVTM, CDR2 ANQGSEA. The CDR3 covers 14 residues. CDR3 amino acids: CSVAPGQGGQPQHF. CDR3 in DNA: TGCAGCGTAGCCCCGGGACAGGGAGGTCAGCCCCAGCATTTT.

The count of this clone is one. V usage is TRBV6-5 and J usage is TRBJ2-1; D call uncertain. Germline CDR1 reads MNHEY; CDR2 reads SVGAGI. V was trimmed by 6 bases and J by 0 bases, leaving 6 bases between them. CDR3 length: 13 residues. CDR3 sequence: CASRASSYNEQFF. The CDR3, as DNA: TGTGCCAGCAGGGCAAGCTCCTACAATGAGCAGTTCTTC.

The chain couples TRBV2 to TRBJ2-2; maybe TRBD2 (6 bases). CDR1 SNHLY and CDR2 FYNNEI come from the germline V gene. The CDR3 length is 16 residues. The V end lost 2 bases, the J end lost 7 bases, and 17 bases lay between the germline ends. The CDR3 is CASSELPGVRGGELFF. The CDR3 DNA follows: TGTGCCAGCAGTGAACTCCCGGGGGTTAGAGGCGGGGAGCTGTTTTTT.

The V call is TRBV6-5, the J call TRBJ2-7; TRBD2 might be the D (5 bases). Germline lookup yields CDR1 MNHEY and CDR2 SVGAGI. V was clipped by 6 bases and J by 2 bases, with 17 bases between them. This CDR3 contains 15 residues. CDR3 coding DNA: TGTGCCAGCAGCAGCGGTAAGAGGGTCCCCTACGAGCAGTACTTC. Translation gives CASSSGKRVPYEQYF.

The rearrangement joins TRBV30 to TRBJ1-5; D ambiguous. V was shortened by 0 bases and J by 4 bases, with 16 bases between the two germline ends. The CDR3 spans 16 residues. Looked up from germline, CDR1 is GTSNPN and CDR2 is SVGIG (reference sequence). CDR3 loop: CAWSVGGPVLNQPQHF. The CDR3 DNA reads as TGTGCCTGGAGTGTCGGTGGGCCGGTCTTGAATCAGCCCCAGCATTTT.

This sequence joins TRBV2 and TRBJ2-2; weak D call: TRBD1 (5 bases). This CDR3 is built from 13 residues. V was shortened by 2 bases and J by 5 bases, with 6 bases between the two germline ends. Germline V gene data show CDR1 as SNHLY and CDR2 as FYNNEI. The CDR3, as DNA: TGTGCCAGCAGTGAACAGGGTACCGGGGAGCTGTTTTTT. It encodes CASSEQGTGELFF.

The gene calls are TRBV2 and TRBJ1-1, with 8 bases matching TRBD1. Germline V gene data show CDR1 as SNHLY and CDR2 as FYNNEI. The CDR3 covers 14 residues. V gave up 5 bases and J gave up 4 bases; unmatched junction bases: 6. CDR3 in DNA: TGTGCCAGCAGTCGCCGGACAGGGAGCACTGAAGCTTTCTTT. The encoded protein is CASSRRTGSTEAFF.

This clone was observed once. This rearrangement joins TRBV6-1 to TRBJ2-7; maybe TRBD2 (6 bases). The germline V gene has CDR1 MNHNS and CDR2 SASEGT. This CDR3 has 14 amino acids. V was cut by 6 bases and J by 2 bases, with 14 bases left in between. The CDR3 reads CASSSPGLTYEQYF. The CDR3 DNA follows: TGTGCCAGCAGCTCCCCGGGACTGACCTACGAGCAGTACTTC.